This T cell receptor beta chain originates from a study of blood T cell repertoires in COVID-19. Study-level information: Italy, Spain and the United States were the sources of the convalescent and acute COVID-19 samples. In each case, the material was cDNA or gDNA derived from T cells, B-cell-depleted T cells, or PBMCs.

Data came from immunoSEQ multiplex PCR; TCRdb stores just in-frame clones and leaves some out. The table shows approximately 210,000 clones, with roughly nine tenths occurring only once. The ends were cut back, 6 bases at V and 2 bases at J, with 12 bases in the middle. There are 13 residues in the CDR3. Germline values: CDR1 GTSNPN, CDR2 SVGIG (reference sequence). V gene TRBV30 combines with J gene TRBJ2-3, with D unclear. The sequence was collected from a man aged 35-49 years with acute or convalescent COVID-19. Sequencing was carried out using peripheral blood. The CDR3 protein is CACDEAFTDTQYF. The DNA for the CDR3 is TGTGCCTGTGACGAGGCTTTCACAGATACGCAGTATTTT.